This T cell receptor (beta chain) was observed in a study of response to subunit inactivated influenza vaccine. A remark on this clonotype: Germline and junction disagree at one end, which may indicate a read error.

From germline, CDR1 is LNHNV and CDR2 YYDKDF (reference sequence). The CDR3 consists of 13 residues. TCRdb re-called the RT-PCR reads with MiXCR, one entry per CDR3 protein. The sample lists about 570,000 distinct CDR3 sequences; 12% were seen once. This sample comprised PBMCs from blood, obtained on the day of vaccination. The clonotype comes from a man aged 50-60 years who received an inactivated influenza vaccine. V is TRBV15 and J is TRBJ2-7; D gene uncertain. CDR3 bases: TGTGCCACCACCTGGTTGGGTTCGGGCGAGCAGAACTTC. The encoded protein is CATTWLGSGEQNF.